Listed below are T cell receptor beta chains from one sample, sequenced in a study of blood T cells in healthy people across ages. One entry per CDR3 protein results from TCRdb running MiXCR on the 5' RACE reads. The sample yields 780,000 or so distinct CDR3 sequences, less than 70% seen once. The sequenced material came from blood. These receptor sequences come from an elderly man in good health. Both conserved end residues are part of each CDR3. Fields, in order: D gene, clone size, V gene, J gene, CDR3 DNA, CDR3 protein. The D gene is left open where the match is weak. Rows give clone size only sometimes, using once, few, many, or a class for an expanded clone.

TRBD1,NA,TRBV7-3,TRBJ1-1,TGTGCCAGCAGCCCCCAACGGACAGGGCAGAACACTGAAGCTTTCTTT,CASSPQRTGQNTEAFF
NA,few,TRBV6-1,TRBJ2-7,TGTGCCAGCAGTGAAGAACCCAGAGCCTACGAGCAGTACTTC,CASSEEPRAYEQYF
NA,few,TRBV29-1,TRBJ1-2,TGCAGCGTCGGGCAGGGTTCGAATGGCTACACCTTC,CSVGQGSNGYTF
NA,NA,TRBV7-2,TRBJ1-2,TGTGCCAGCAGCCCGGACGGATTGATTTTTCGCTACACCTTC,CASSPDGLIFRYTF
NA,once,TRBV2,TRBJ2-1,TGTGCCAGCAGTGATTTGGTACCTGGTGTCAATGAGCAGTTCTTC,CASSDLVPGVNEQFF
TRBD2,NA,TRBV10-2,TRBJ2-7,TGCGCCAGCAGTGGGGGGACTAGCGGGAGGATGCCCTACGAGCAGTACTTC,CASSGGTSGRMPYEQYF
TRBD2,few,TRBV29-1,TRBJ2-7,TGCAGCGTGGCCGGGACTAGCATCGACGAGCAGTACTTC,CSVAGTSIDEQYF
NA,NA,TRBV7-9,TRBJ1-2,TGTGCCAGCAGCTTAAGAGGGGCCGACTCAAACTATGGCTACACCTTC,CASSLRGADSNYGYTF
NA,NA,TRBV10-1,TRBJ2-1,TGCGCCAGCCCAATGGGGGTCCTTAATGAGCAGTTCTTC,CASPMGVLNEQFF
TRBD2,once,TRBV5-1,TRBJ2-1,TGCGCCAGCAGCCCCACTCGACTAGCGGGGGCCTACAATGAGCAGTTCTTC,CASSPTRLAGAYNEQFF
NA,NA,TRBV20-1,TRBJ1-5,TGCAGTGCTAGAGTGGGAAAGAGCAATCAGCCCCAGCATTTT,CSARVGKSNQPQHF
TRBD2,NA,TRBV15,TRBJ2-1,TGTGCCACCAGCAGAGATTGGACTAGCGGGATATTCTTTAATGAGCAGTTCTTC,CATSRDWTSGIFFNEQFF
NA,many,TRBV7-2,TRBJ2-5,TGTGCCAGCAGCTTAACTAGGGCCCAAGAGACCCAGTACTTC,CASSLTRAQETQYF
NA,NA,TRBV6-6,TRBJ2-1,TGTGCCAGCAGTTACAGGCGGGTGAGCTCCTACAATGAGCAGTTTTTC,CASSYRRVSSYNEQFF
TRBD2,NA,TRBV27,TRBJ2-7,TGTGCCAGCAGTTTCACCCCGACTAGCGGGAGGGGAGAGCAGTACTTC,CASSFTPTSGRGEQYF
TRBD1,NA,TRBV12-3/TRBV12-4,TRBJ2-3,TGTGCCAGCAGGGGACAGGGAGGAACGGATACGCAGTATTTT,CASRGQGGTDTQYF
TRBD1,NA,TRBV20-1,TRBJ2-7,TGCAGTGCTCATCCGGGACAGGCCTACGAGCAGTACTTC,CSAHPGQAYEQYF
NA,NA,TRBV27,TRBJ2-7,TGTGCCAGCAGTTCGTATCAGTCGAGGGGAGACGAGCAGTACTTC,CASSSYQSRGDEQYF
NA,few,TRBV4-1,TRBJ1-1,TGCGCCAGCAGCCAAGATATTGGCATCAGGCCTGAAGCTTTCTTT,CASSQDIGIRPEAFF
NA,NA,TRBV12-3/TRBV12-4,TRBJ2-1,TGTGCCAGCACCGCTCCCGAAGTCGGGCAGTTCTTC,CASTAPEVGQFF
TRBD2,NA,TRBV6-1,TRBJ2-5,TGTGCCAGCAGTGAGACTAGCGGCTTTAAAGAGACCCAGTACTTC,CASSETSGFKETQYF
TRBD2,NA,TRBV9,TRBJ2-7,TGTGCCAGCAGCCAGGGGACTAGCGGGAGCCGCGAGCAGTACTTC,CASSQGTSGSREQYF
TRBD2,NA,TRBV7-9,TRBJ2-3,TGTGCCAGCAGCATAGGACTAGCGAGTGGATTTGCCGGATACGCGTATTTT,CASSIGLASGFAGYAYF
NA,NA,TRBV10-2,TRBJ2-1,TGCGCCAGCAGTGAGCGGAGGCGGGAGCAGTTCTTC,CASSERRREQFF
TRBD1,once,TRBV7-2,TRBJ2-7,TGTGCCAGCAGCTTAGACAGGGGAACCCTCTACGAGCAGTACTTC,CASSLDRGTLYEQYF
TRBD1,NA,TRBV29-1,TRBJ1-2,TGCAGCGTCTCCGGGACAGGGACGATCGGCTACACCTTC,CSVSGTGTIGYTF
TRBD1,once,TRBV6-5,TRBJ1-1,TGTGCCAGCAGTTACAACCTGGACAGGGCAGACTTGAACACTGAAGCTTTCTTT,CASSYNLDRADLNTEAFF
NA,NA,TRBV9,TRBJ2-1,TGTGCCAGCAGCGTAGCCGTAGACAATGAGCAGTTCTTC,CASSVAVDNEQFF
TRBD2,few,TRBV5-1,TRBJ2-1,TGCGCCAGCACCCTAGCGGGAGTGTCCTACAATGAGCAGTTCTTC,CASTLAGVSYNEQFF
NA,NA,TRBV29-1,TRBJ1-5,TGCAGCGTTGAACGGCAGGGGTCGGAGCATTTT,CSVERQGSEHF
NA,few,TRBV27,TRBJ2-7,TGTGCCAGCAGCCCTCTGGGCGAGCAGTACTTC,CASSPLGEQYF
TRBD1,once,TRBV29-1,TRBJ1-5,TGCAGCGTCGGGGACAGGGAAAATCAGCCCCAGCATTTT,CSVGDRENQPQHF
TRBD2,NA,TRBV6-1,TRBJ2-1,TGTGCCAGCAGCCGCCCTTCCCCTTCTAGCGGGCCCTACAATGAGCAGTTCTTC,CASSRPSPSSGPYNEQFF
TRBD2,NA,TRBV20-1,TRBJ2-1,TGCAGTGCTAGAGATAGCGGGAGTCCCGTGGTGAATGAGCAGTTCTTC,CSARDSGSPVVNEQFF
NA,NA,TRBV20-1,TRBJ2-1,TGCAGTGCTAGGGGGCTAGTGATCTCCTACAATGAGCAGTTCTTC,CSARGLVISYNEQFF
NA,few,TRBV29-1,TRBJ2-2,TGCAGCGTTCAGGGGATGAACACCGGGGAGCTGTTTTTT,CSVQGMNTGELFF
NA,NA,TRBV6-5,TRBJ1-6,TGTGCCAGCAGTTACTCGAACCAGGGAAACTCACCCCTCCACTTT,CASSYSNQGNSPLHF
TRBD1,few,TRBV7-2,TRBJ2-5,TGTGCCAGCAGCTCCCGGACAGGGAAAGAGACCCAGTACTTC,CASSSRTGKETQYF
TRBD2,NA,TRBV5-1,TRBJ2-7,TGCGCCAGCAGTTACGGACTAGCGGGAGAAAGGCAGTACTTC,CASSYGLAGERQYF
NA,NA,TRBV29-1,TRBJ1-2,TGCAGCGTTGTGGACGGTGCTAACTATGGCTACACCTTC,CSVVDGANYGYTF
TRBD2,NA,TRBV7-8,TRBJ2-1,TGTGCCAGCAGCCGAGATACTAGCGGGATGACCTACAATGAGCAGTTCTTC,CASSRDTSGMTYNEQFF
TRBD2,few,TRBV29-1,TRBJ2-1,TGCAGCGTTGAAGTGGGGACTAGCGGGGCCTACAATGAGCAGTTCTTC,CSVEVGTSGAYNEQFF
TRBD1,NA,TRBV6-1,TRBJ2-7,TGTGCCAGCAGTCAAACAGGGGAAGCCTACGAGCAGTACTTC,CASSQTGEAYEQYF
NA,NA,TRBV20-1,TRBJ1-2,TGCAGTGCCCGCTCGGGGGCTTGGTCTGGCTACACCTTC,CSARSGAWSGYTF
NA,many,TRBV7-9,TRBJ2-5,TGTGCCAGCAGCCCTAGGGGCAACCAAGAGACCCAGTACTTC,CASSPRGNQETQYF
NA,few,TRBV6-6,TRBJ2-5,TGTGCCAGCAGTTACTCGGGGCAGTCCCCCCGAGAGACCCAGTACTTC,CASSYSGQSPRETQYF
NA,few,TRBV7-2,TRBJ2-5,TGTGCCAGCAGCGCGGAACCACAAGAGACCCAGTACTTC,CASSAEPQETQYF
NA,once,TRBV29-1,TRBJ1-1,TGCAGCGTTGAAGAGGGGGGGTCCACTGAAGCTTTCTTT,CSVEEGGSTEAFF
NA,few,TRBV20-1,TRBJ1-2,TGCAGTTCCTATCGATTGGAGGATGGCTACACCTTC,CSSYRLEDGYTF
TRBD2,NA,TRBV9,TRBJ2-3,TGTGCCAGCAGCGGTCGGACTAGCGGGAGTGGGAGATACGCGTATTTT,CASSGRTSGSGRYAYF
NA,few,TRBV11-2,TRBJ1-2,TGTGCCAGCAGCTCCGCCGGGACTGGAGGCTACACCTTC,CASSSAGTGGYTF
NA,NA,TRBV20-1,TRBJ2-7,TGCAGTGCTAGCGGTGCGGTTGTCTCCCCCTACGAGCAGTACTTC,CSASGAVVSPYEQYF